This passage covers 29 T cell receptor beta chains from one sample sequenced in a study of human T cells and chemical hapten exposure (dated by TCRdb to about 2021). The time point tag for this specimen amounts to: patch test 3, about 24 weeks after DPC sensitization. The treatment or condition label corresponds to: therapeutic diphenylcyclopropenone sensitization with weekly scalp DPC. The library was made by RACE. TCRdb lists the instrument as NextSeq 500. TCRdb ran its own pipeline on the public reads, namely fastp trimming at Q25 and MiXCR clone calling, and kept in-frame beta chains. Records with the same CDR3 protein are collapsed into one entry carrying the most frequent genes and DNA. This sample lists over 150,000 distinct CDR3 sequences; roughly a quarter were detected once. Around 1.9% of the sample goes to the ten largest clones. The specimen comprised whole blood, sampled in connection with sensitization to the hapten diphenylcyclopropenone (DPC). These receptors were taken from a woman under 30 with alopecia areata. Some clones in this sample may be carry-over from other donors' samples.

This rearrangement joins TRBV7-2 to TRBJ2-5, with D tentatively TRBD1 (5 bases). The CDR3 spans 14 residues. Trimming took 5 bases from V and 4 from J, leaving 14 bases between them. Germline CDR1 and CDR2: SGHTA and FQGNSA. The DNA for the CDR3 is TGTGCCAGCAGCCTCACGGCAGGGCCAGAGACCCAGTACTTC. Amino acid sequence: CASSLTAGPETQYF.

The chain joins TRBV4-1 to TRBJ1-1; tentatively, D is TRBD1 (6 bases). The CDR3 totals 17 residues. Germline values: CDR1 MGHRA, CDR2 YSYEKL. The germline V and J ends were trimmed by 1 base and 0 bases, with 15 bases remaining between them. The CDR3 region is CASSQGDNGRVNTEAFF. For the CDR3, the DNA is TGCGCCAGCAGCCAAGGGGACAATGGCAGGGTGAACACTGAAGCTTTCTTT.

This clonotype has only a few counts. The rearrangement uses TRBV6-2 or TRBV6-3 and TRBJ1-2; D is uncertain. This CDR3 has 13 residues. CDR1 is MNHEY, CDR2 SVGEGT, per germline. V lost 7 bases, J lost 1 base, and 10 bases lay in between. CDR3 sequence (DNA): TGTGCCAGCACCCCCGGGGTTAACTATGGCTACACCTTC. Residues: CASTPGVNYGYTF.

J is TRBJ2-1 and V is TRBV29-1; D possibly matches TRBD1 or TRBD2 (6 bases each). Germline V gene sequence: CDR1 SQVTM, CDR2 ANQGSEA. The CDR3 has 14 amino acids. V was pared by 3 bases and J by 4 bases, with 13 bases between. In DNA, the CDR3 is TGCAGCGTTGACCCCCGGGGGCCATACAATGAGCAGTTCTTC. Protein: CSVDPRGPYNEQFF.

The chain combines TRBV7-2 with TRBJ2-3; TRBD2 is a possible D gene (6 bases). CDR1 is SGHTA, CDR2 FQGNSA, per germline. CDR3 length: 15 residues. Trimming left V 2 bases short and J 6 bases short, with 15 bases between. This CDR3 reads CASSLRRVNEDTQYF. The CDR3 DNA reads TGTGCCAGCAGCTTACGGAGGGTAAATGAGGATACGCAGTATTTT.

This clonotype was detected a few times. The V call is TRBV5-4, the J call TRBJ1-6; 7 bases are a match to TRBD1. CDR1 is SGHNT and CDR2 is YYREEE in the germline V gene (reference sequence). The CDR3 extends over 15 amino acids. Unmatched junction bases numbered 4, after V lost 0 bases and J lost 7 bases. The CDR3: CASSLAGGWNSPLHF. Written as DNA, the CDR3 is TGTGCCAGCAGCTTGGCAGGGGGTTGGAATTCACCCCTCCACTTT.

This clonotype was observed a few times. The chain uses TRBV21-1 and TRBJ2-7; the listed D gene, TRBD1, was not tested against the DNA. TRBV21-1 is a known pseudogene. The CDR3 runs 15 residues. CDR3 DNA sequence: TGTGCCAGCAGCTCTGGATCCACAGGGTGGGTCGAGCAGTACTTC. It yields the protein CASSSGSTGWVEQYF.

The chain joins TRBV20-1 to TRBJ1-2, with 8 bases matching TRBD1. The CDR3 covers 14 residues. With V trimmed by 0 bases and J by 4 bases, 4 bases remained unmatched. Germline-derived CDR1 and CDR2 are DFQATT and SNEGSKA (reference sequence). CDR3 sequence reads: CSARDPGTGYGYTF. In nucleotides, the CDR3 is TGCAGTGCTAGAGATCCCGGGACAGGCTATGGCTACACCTTC.

The genes are TRBV6-5 and TRBJ2-5; tentatively, D is TRBD1 (6 bases). Germline assignment: CDR1 MNHEY and CDR2 SVGAGI. The CDR3 totals 11 residues. The CDR3, as DNA: TGTGATCCACCACAGGGAAGGGGCCAGTACTTC. Protein product: CDPPQGRGQYF.

The chain employs TRBV5-1 and TRBJ2-5; D not certain. Trimming removed 4 bases at V and 8 bases at J, with 12 bases between. CDR1 and CDR2 (germline): SGHRS, YFSETQ. The CDR3 has 12 amino acids. The CDR3 spells CASSIQYDTQYF. The CDR3 coding sequence is TGCGCCAGCAGCATACAATACGACACCCAGTACTTC.

The rearrangement links TRBV9 to TRBJ2-7; perhaps TRBD1 as D (6 bases). V was clipped by 0 bases and J by 4 bases, with 23 bases between them. CDR1 SGDLS and CDR2 YYNGEE come from the germline V gene. CDR3 length: 18 residues. CDR3 DNA sequence: TGTGCCAGCAGCGTAGCCCAGGGGCAGGACAGACTCGTGTACGAGCAGTACTTC. It encodes CASSVAQGQDRLVYEQYF.

The J gene is TRBJ1-2, the V gene TRBV27, with TRBD1 matching 8 bases. The CDR3 extends over 16 amino acids. CDR1 MNHEY and CDR2 SMNVEV come from the germline V gene (reference sequence). V shed 1 base and J 5 bases; nucleotides not matched to a gene: 9. CDR3 region: CASSLYYSGTGYGYTF. DNA of the CDR3: TGTGCCAGCAGTTTATATTATTCCGGGACAGGTTATGGCTACACCTTC.

The chain recombines TRBV12-3 or TRBV12-4 with TRBJ2-7; TRBD1 agrees at 8 bases. CDR3 length equals 13 residues. The V and J ends lost 8 bases and 3 bases, in that order; junction bases with no gene match: 6. CDR3 sequence (DNA): TGTGCCAGCTATTTGGACAGGGTCTACGAGCAGTACTTC. It translates to CASYLDRVYEQYF.

J is TRBJ2-3 and V is TRBV9; tentative D call: TRBD2 (5 bases). The CDR3 is 16 residues long. Germline V gene data show CDR1 as SGDLS and CDR2 as YYNGEE. V lost 0 bases, J lost 4 bases, and 15 bases lay in between. CDR3 region: CASSVATAGGPDTQYF. The CDR3 DNA reads as TGTGCCAGCAGCGTAGCTACGGCCGGAGGTCCAGATACGCAGTATTTT.

Worth noting for this clonotype: The germline gene is not matched at one end of the junction; a read error may be the cause. The chain uses TRBV4-1 and TRBJ1-5; 7 bases align to TRBD1. The CDR3 is 15 amino acids. Looked up from germline, CDR1 is MGHRA and CDR2 is YSYEKL. CDR3 DNA sequence: TGCGCCAGCAGCCACCGGGGACAGCTCAATCAGCCCCAGCGTTTT. Translation: CASSHRGQLNQPQRF.

The J gene is TRBJ2-7, the V gene TRBV20-1; 10 nucleotides match TRBD2. With V trimmed by 6 bases and J by 7 bases, 9 bases remained unmatched. Germline lookup yields CDR1 DFQATT and CDR2 SNEGSKA (reference sequence). This CDR3 has 13 amino acids. The CDR3 loop reads CSAERTSGREQYF. In DNA form, the CDR3 reads TGCAGTGCAGAACGGACTAGCGGCCGGGAGCAGTACTTC.

This clonotype has just a few counts. The chain couples TRBV20-1 to TRBJ1-3, with D perhaps TRBD1 (5 bases). The CDR3 contains 16 residues. Germline loops: CDR1 DFQATT, CDR2 SNEGSKA (reference sequence). The V end lost 4 bases, the J end lost 0 bases, and 16 bases lay between the germline ends. The CDR3 nucleotides are TGCAGTGCTAAGCCTCCAGACAGCTTCTCTGGAAACACCATATATTTT. As protein: CSAKPPDSFSGNTIYF.

This clonotype appeared a few times. V usage is TRBV6-2 or TRBV6-3 and J usage is TRBJ2-1; 9 bases are shared with TRBD2. Germline CDR1 MNHEY, CDR2 SVGEGT. This CDR3 is built from 17 residues. V shed 1 base and J 7 bases; nucleotides not matched to a gene: 11. CDR3 in amino acids: CASSYYGAGGPGNEQFF. The CDR3 nucleotides read TGTGCCAGCAGTTACTATGGCGCGGGGGGGCCAGGAAATGAGCAGTTCTTC.

V is TRBV11-1 and J is TRBJ2-3, with D possibly called TRBD1 or TRBD2 (6 bases each). Germline V gene sequence: CDR1 SGHAT, CDR2 FQDESV (reference sequence). V dropped 3 bases and J dropped 2 bases, with 18 bases sitting between them. The CDR3 is made up of 17 amino acids. The CDR3 nucleotides are TGTGCCAGCAGCTTGTACGGAGGGGGGTTTTCCACAGATACGCAGTATTTT. It yields the protein CASSLYGGGFSTDTQYF.

The sample holds a few counts of this clonotype. This chain links TRBV7-2 with TRBJ1-5; the D gene is possibly TRBD1 (6 bases). Germline V gene data show CDR1 as SGHTA and CDR2 as FQGNSA. CDR3 length: 14 amino acids. Trimming removed 3 bases from V and 7 bases from J, with 13 bases in between. DNA for the CDR3: TGTGCCAGCAGCTTGGGGGGGGCGAGGCAGCCCCAGCATTTT. Translating gives CASSLGGARQPQHF.

The gene calls are TRBV6-2 or TRBV6-3 and TRBJ2-6, with TRBD1 matching 7 bases. V trimming: 6 bases; J trimming: 0 bases; junction bases outside the gene matches: 5. The CDR3 has 16 residues. The germline CDR1 and CDR2 sequences are MNHEY and SVGEGT. The CDR3 nucleotides read TGTGCCAGCAGCCCACAGGGGAGCTCTGGGGCCAACGTCCTGACTTTC. Translation gives CASSPQGSSGANVLTF.

The chain joins TRBV6-2 or TRBV6-3 to TRBJ2-7, with TRBD1 matching over 9 bases. Trimming at V came to 3 bases and at J to 4 bases, leaving 7 bases not matched to a gene. The CDR3 is 15 amino acids. From germline, CDR1 is MNHEY and CDR2 SVGEGT. CDR3 sequence reads: CASSYYGTGYYEQYF. CDR3 sequence (DNA): TGTGCCAGCAGTTATTACGGGACAGGGTATTACGAGCAGTACTTC.

V usage is TRBV11-2 and J usage is TRBJ1-3; D may be TRBD1 (5 bases). V was cut by 3 bases and J by 6 bases, with 12 bases left in between. Germline V gives CDR1 SGHAT, CDR2 FQNNGV. The CDR3 loop spans 14 amino acids. The CDR3 is CASSFWLGENTIYF. The CDR3 DNA is TGTGCCAGCAGCTTCTGGTTGGGGGAAAACACCATATATTTT.

The chain uses TRBV30 and TRBJ1-1; 10 bases map to TRBD1. V lost 4 bases, J lost 6 bases, and 8 bases stayed unmatched. The CDR3 runs 14 residues. Germline CDR1 GTSNPN, CDR2 SVGIG (reference sequence). The CDR3 is CAWIVNGQGAEAFF. CDR3 DNA: TGTGCCTGGATTGTTAACGGACAGGGGGCTGAAGCTTTCTTT.

This clonotype has more than one count but fewer than ten. The rearrangement joins TRBV6-1 to TRBJ2-7; no definite D call. Looked up from germline, CDR1 is MNHNS and CDR2 is SASEGT. The V end was cut by 3 bases, the J end by 5 bases, with 11 bases between. This CDR3 is 13 amino acids long. The CDR3 region has the DNA TGTGCCAGCAGTGACTTGGGTGAGGACGAGCAGTACTTC. Protein sequence: CASSDLGEDEQYF.

This clonotype was recorded a few times. The chain uses TRBV6-2 or TRBV6-3 and TRBJ2-1; D unclear. The CDR3 totals 13 residues. Germline V gene lookup returns CDR1 MNHEY and CDR2 SVGEGT. V shed 4 bases and J shed 10 bases, with 14 bases lying between them. The CDR3 loop is CASSLYRIGEQFF. CDR3 in DNA: TGTGCCAGCAGTTTATACAGAATCGGGGAGCAGTTCTTC.

The rearrangement joins TRBV20-1 to TRBJ1-2; D unclear. Germline CDR1 DFQATT, CDR2 SNEGSKA (reference sequence). CDR3 length: 13 residues. V was clipped by 1 base and J by 7 bases, with 13 bases between them. CDR3 loop: CSARGHGRSGYTF. DNA of the CDR3: TGCAGTGCTAGAGGTCATGGGCGGAGTGGCTACACCTTC.

V usage is TRBV3-1 and J usage is TRBJ2-1, with TRBD2 matching 12 bases. Germline lookup yields CDR1 LGHDT and CDR2 YNNKEL (reference sequence). The CDR3 extends over 19 amino acids. Germline trimming cut 5 bases from V and 0 bases from J; bases unmatched to any gene: 11. The CDR3 protein is CASSGPGTSGSSSYNEQFF. The CDR3 DNA sequence: TGTGCCAGCAGCGGGCCCGGGACTAGCGGGTCGAGCTCCTACAATGAGCAGTTCTTC.

The J gene is TRBJ2-1, the V gene TRBV11-2; weak D call: TRBD1 (6 bases). The V gene lost 5 bases and the J gene lost 7 bases, with 18 bases spanning the gap. CDR1 and CDR2 (germline): SGHAT, FQNNGV. The CDR3 runs to 15 residues. The CDR3 region has the DNA TGTGCCAGCAGCGATATCAGGGGTCATAGGAATGAGCAGTTCTTC. Amino acid sequence: CASSDIRGHRNEQFF.